This T cell receptor (beta chain) originates from a study of cytomegalovirus exposure and HLA in healthy donors (dated by TCRdb to about 2017). In terms of the full investigation: According to an earlier analysis of 550 to 700 of the donors, about 170 million T cells yielded 120 million or so unique TCR beta sequences and around 280 Gb of sequence data. To study patterns of TCR occurrence, a later analysis re-analyzed previously published TCR beta repertoires from around 660 donors and added high-resolution HLA genotyping. Among the roughly 400 genotyped donors, under 90% belonged to the genetic ancestry cluster associated with self-reported Caucasian donors. Donor age, sex, ethnicity and CMV serostatus were collected together with the repertoire data. Typing coverage varied by locus: roughly 629-640 donors for A, B, C, DRB1 and DQB1; under 550 for DQA1; some 610 for DPA1; approximately 490 for DPB1. Along with the roughly 710-subject first cohort, a separate validation cohort of over a hundred different subjects was used. Four or five DR-DQ haplotypes were handled as single units for association and clustering because linkage in the cohort was strong. In a later genetic analysis, genome-wide SNP genotypes for about three fifths of the 666 donors were used, and that subset was treated as a discovery cohort. The study profiled the T cell repertoires of hundreds of subjects by immunosequencing and related them to cytomegalovirus serostatus. Approximately 300 gigabases of sequencing data and about 92 million unique TCR sequences made up an early release that covered approximately 620 HLA-typed donors. The study aimed to test whether cataloging public T cell receptors could reveal signatures of past pathogen exposure. HLA typing covered class I and class II loci at four-digit resolution. Among 398 genotyped donors of the cohort, an average of around 240,000 unique TCR beta nucleotide sequences were sequenced per donor, around a sixth of them non-productive. All discovery cohort repertoires had been generated using a single sequencing platform. To predict cytomegalovirus infection status, the study combined high-throughput TCR immunosequencing, statistical association of individual TCRs with disease status, and machine learning. An earlier analysis of several hundred of the donors applied high-throughput TCR beta sequencing to assess whether each TCR beta V gene segment acted as functional or pseudogenic. In the later analysis, no new phenotypic data were used to find candidate immune exposures; instead, reliance was placed on TCR beta sequences and their occurrence across donors. Points the paper makes about the study in general: When HLA alleles, especially DR and DQ, strongly co-occurred, attributing TCR associations to individual alleles was difficult. In a later genetic analysis, a missense DCLRE1C variant was associated with V-gene and J-gene trimming of TCR beta chains, and the association was replicated in an independent cohort. A later analysis associated around 16,000 TCR beta sequences with specific HLA alleles at a false discovery rate of 0.05. The sequencing pipeline was judged likely to have produced a cluster of highly shared sequence variants as a technical artifact. In a later analysis, most CMV-associated TCR beta chains were found to appear HLA-restricted, with HLA associations seemingly driven largely by CMV exposure. An earlier analysis of around 500 of the donors showed that most TCR beta V segments appeared in productive rearrangements either about 87% or about 30% of the time, which broadly matched IMGT annotations. It was suggested by the authors that the approach could potentially be generalized to other disease states and immunological phenotypes. Because HLA typing was unavailable for some donors at each locus, only the typed subset was used in association tests. This cohort had only TCR beta chains sequenced, and the lack of alpha or paired-chain data limited which features could be detected. A later analysis found that TCR association rates varied across HLA loci, with DRB1 alleles showing the most associated TCRs and HLA-C alleles the fewest. While some public TCRs were present in many individuals, most TCR sequences turned up only very rarely across donors. Some IMGT-functional V segments, including TRBV6-2 and TRBV6-3, could not be told apart with the 87-base-pair reads, so those segments were excluded. Because counts were too low, more than 15 rarely observed V segments, including chromosome 9 orphons, were excluded from the earlier analysis of roughly 580 of the donors. The study listed 170 or so TCR beta chains as associated with cytomegalovirus. According to a later analysis, parvovirus B19, influenza, CMV and Epstein-Barr virus appeared linked to several top co-occurrence clusters. In vitro tests confirmed that a few of the cytomegalovirus-associated TCR beta chains recognize cytomegalovirus antigens. Sequencing depth was assumed to be roughly uniform across donors in the presence/absence analyses, though that assumption may not hold. Correlated functional status among segregating V segments might reflect linkage disequilibrium, but an unknown experimental factor could not be ruled out. The only immune exposure information available for the cohort was CMV serostatus. According to a later genetic analysis, donors in an Asian-associated ancestry cluster had fewer N-insertions in productive TCRs than the roughly 700-donor mean. In a later analysis, HLA-associated TCR beta chains were found to be more clonally expanded and to have lower generation probabilities than equally common non-associated chains. A further reported finding was that TCR beta sequences accurately predicted the HLA-A and HLA-B alleles for most subjects in the first cohort. In both the original and validation cohorts, the classifier was reported to diagnose cytomegalovirus status with high specificity and sensitivity.

With regard to this clone: Which antigen it targets is not known. No much larger clone exists at a distance of one base, and base qualities are not known.

The cohort consisted of 650 to 700 healthy bone marrow donors. All cohort members were sampled while nominally healthy, although unrecorded immune exposures were likely present. The donor was CMV seronegative and belonged to the group of under 400 seronegative cohort members. Each donor provided a peripheral blood sample, and peripheral blood mononuclear cells were used for TCR beta sequencing. The Qiagen DNeasy Blood Extraction Kit was used to extract genomic DNA from the blood cell samples. The CDR3 runs 15 residues from the cysteine to the phenylalanine. Only the CDR3 part of the read is kept: 45 bases, read in frame from the first base. Based on the germline V gene, the CDR1 and CDR2 sequences are SGDLS and YYNGEE. Clipping removes 0 bases from V and 7 bases from J, with 10 as the unmatched junction base count. Libraries were built with the immunoSEQ multiplex PCR assay. A mixture of 60 forward primers for TCR Vbeta segments and 13 reverse primers for TCR Jbeta segments was used in the multiplex PCR. A multiplex PCR assay on genomic DNA amplified the CDR3 region of rearranged TCR beta genes. Amplified TCR beta libraries were sequenced as 87-base-pair reads on the Illumina HiSeq System. In the paper's pipeline: Across the 600 to 700 repertoires, a later analysis counted 60 million to 90 million unique TCR beta chains, 8.5 million to 12 million of which were shared by at least two donors. A nearest-neighbor algorithm error-corrected the raw reads and collapsed the reads into unique sequences, merging closely related sequences to remove PCR and sequencing errors. Alignment of CDR3 sequences to IMGT reference sequences was used to assign V, D and J gene segments. For a sequence to be retained, at least a six-nucleotide match to both a V gene segment and a J gene segment was required. Rearrangements were classified as productive when the CDR3 lacked stop codons and remained in frame with V and J, and all other rearrangements were classified as non-productive. CDR3 was defined by IMGT convention, running from the second conserved V-encoded cysteine to the conserved J-encoded phenylalanine. The earlier analysis of 500 to 600 of the donors excluded sequences that lacked an unambiguous match to a single V gene segment. In an earlier analysis of about 590 of the donors, a V segment was called functional when productive rearrangements were above 56.7%, and segregating when the standard deviation between donors exceeded 5%. A statistical classification framework was developed to diagnose cytomegalovirus status using the catalog of TCR beta chain sequences. V and J gene assignment, in a later analysis, came from comparing TCR nucleotide sequences with IMGT/GENE-DB human TR gene sequences. Using the TCRdist pipeline, a later analysis assigned CDR3 sequences along with most-parsimonious VDJ recombination scenarios. A later analysis defined each TCR beta chain by its CDR3 amino acid sequence plus V-gene family, and excluded reads lacking a unique V-gene family. To address suspected cross-contamination and a sequencing artifact, a later analysis removed approximately 600 highly shared, low-generation-probability nucleotide sequences. For each public chain, a later analysis derived a clonal expansion index from normalized ranks of inferred template counts within each repertoire. In a later analysis, generation probabilities were computed with a VDJ recombination model fitted to out-of-frame rearrangements, and the resulting probabilities were checked against IGoR. Hypergeometric tests were used in a later analysis to score TCR-TCR, TCR-HLA and TCR-CMV co-occurrence, with a repertoire-size bias correction applied to the TCR pairs. A later analysis estimated false discovery rates by permuting HLA or CMV assignments 20 times. In a later analysis, co-occurring TCRs were grouped using DBSCAN, with TCRdist sequence similarity added in when clustering inside HLA-allele-positive subsets. Co-occurrence clustering excluded repertoires with fewer than 30,000 or more than 120,000 public chains, plus five with anomalous nucleotide sharing. In its TCRdb copy, this immuneACCESS table keeps in-frame sequences only and misses some clones. Where compared with another copy, unresolved V genes explain less than half of these, and the others have no known cause. The DNA was the basis for D and trimming; V, J and clone size are from that table. Present in this sample are 200,000 or so clones, roughly 83% of which were seen just once. Of the sample, 0.71% is held by the ten largest clones.

The sample consisted of PBMCs. The clonotype was recovered from a boy between 2 and 15 years old in good health and CMV-seronegative. In this chain, TRBV9 is recombined with TRBJ2-7; 7 bases in the junction line up with TRBD2. The nucleotides are TGTGCCAGCAGCGTAGTTGGGGGGGGGTTTGGGGAGCAGTACTTC. Its translation is CASSVVGGGFGEQYF.